These 29 T cell receptor beta chains were all obtained from the same sample, sequenced in a study of beta chain features in type 1 diabetes. Whole-study findings and limits: The study found moderately but significantly shorter TCRB CDR3s in all four CD4+ subsets of Type 1 diabetes patients.

No antigens are known for them. The entirety of the isolated RNA underwent reverse transcription, so expressed TCRB transcripts were sequenced. The table came from immunoSEQ multiplex PCR; TCRdb's copy has only in-frame clones and leaves some out. The sample contains more than 250,000 clones, roughly 20% of which appear only once. Material for sequencing was naive CD4+ T cells from blood. The receptors derive from a woman in her thirties or forties with type 1 diabetes.

The chain employs TRBV7-9 and TRBJ2-5, with TRBD1 matching over 7 bases. CDR3 length equals 12 residues. J lost 5 bases, V lost 8 bases, and 5 bases had no gene match. CDR1 is SEHNR and CDR2 is FQNEAQ in the germline V gene (reference sequence). CDR3 region: CASEGASETQYF. CDR3 nucleotides: TGTGCCAGCGAGGGGGCCTCGGAGACCCAGTACTTC.

This chain connects TRBV5-4 to TRBJ2-3; the D is unclear. The CDR3 spans 13 residues. Trimming shortened V by 4 bases and J by 0 bases, and 6 bases separated the two germline ends. Per germline, CDR1 SGHNT and CDR2 YYREEE (reference sequence). CDR3 amino acids: CASSRTSTDTQYF. CDR3 nucleotides: TGTGCCAGCAGCCGTACTAGCACAGATACGCAGTATTTT.

In this sample, this clone turned up a few times. The chain employs TRBV29-1 and TRBJ2-5, with 8 bases aligning to TRBD1. Near its end, the DNA agrees better with TRBJ2-7, so the J call may be wrong. CDR1 is SQVTM and CDR2 is ANQGSEA in the germline V gene. This CDR3 has 12 residues. This CDR3 reads CSIQGAGYEQYF. CDR3 DNA: TGCAGCATTCAGGGGGCAGGGTACGAGCAGTACTTC.

This clone has a handful of counts. The chain uses TRBV19 and TRBJ2-6; tentative D call: TRBD2 (6 bases). V lost 3 bases to trimming and J lost 3 bases, with 9 bases between them. The germline gives CDR1 LNHDA, CDR2 SQIVND (reference sequence). The CDR3 consists of 15 residues. The CDR3 is CASSIRGSGANVLTF. As DNA, the CDR3 is TGTGCCAGTAGTATCCGGGGGAGTGGGGCCAACGTCCTGACTTTC.

This clone was detected a few times. V and J are TRBV7-2 and TRBJ2-3; 13 nucleotides line up with TRBD2. The CDR3 length is 15 residues. Germline CDR1 and CDR2: SGHTA and FQGNSA. Trimming at V came to 3 bases and at J to 7 bases, leaving 4 bases not matched to a gene. The CDR3 sequence: CASSLTSGGHHTQYF. CDR3 sequence (DNA): TGTGCCAGCAGCTTGACTAGCGGGGGGCATCATACGCAGTATTTT. Using reference TRBV7-2 and TRBJ2-3 for the parts outside the CDR3, the full variable domain is GAGVSQSPSNKVTEKGKDVELRCDPISGHTALYWYRQSLGQGLEFLIYFQGNSAPDKSGLPSDRFSAERTGGSVSTLTIQRTQQEDSAVYLCASSLTSGGHHTQYFGPGTRLTVL.

The chain joins TRBV7-3 to TRBJ1-6; 9 bases agree with TRBD1. V lost 5 bases to trimming and J lost 6 bases; unmatched junction nucleotides: 5. CDR3 size: 15 residues. Per germline, CDR1 SGHTA and CDR2 FQGTGA. The CDR3 sequence: CASSVGGQGNSPLHF. In nucleotides, the CDR3 is TGTGCCAGCAGCGTGGGGGGACAGGGTAATTCACCCCTCCACTTT.

The rearrangement links TRBV7-2 to TRBJ2-3, with 8 bases lining up with TRBD2. V was pared by 1 base and J by 5 bases, with 5 bases of the junction left unmatched. The CDR3 totals 15 residues. From germline, CDR1 is SGHTA and CDR2 FQGNSA. CDR3 coding DNA: TGTGCCAGCAGCTTAGGGGCGGGAGGTAAAGATACGCAGTATTTT. Amino acid sequence: CASSLGAGGKDTQYF.

This clone was observed a few times. A junction boundary mismatches the germline segment, possibly from a read error. This chain joins TRBV19 and TRBJ1-2, with D possibly being TRBD1 (6 bases). Per germline, CDR1 LNHDA and CDR2 SQIVND (reference sequence). The CDR3 is 11 residues long. CDR3 nucleotide sequence: TGTGCCAGTAGCGCTGCGACAGGAAATCACTTC. Its protein product is CASSAATGNHF.

The rearrangement joins TRBV7-3 to TRBJ2-3, with 11 bases fitting TRBD2. V lost 6 bases to trimming and J lost 3 bases; unmatched junction nucleotides: 5. The CDR3 loop spans 15 amino acids. The germline gives CDR1 SGHTA, CDR2 FQGTGA. The CDR3 bases are TGTGCCAGCAGTCGAACTAGCGGGAGAACAGATACGCAGTATTTT. It encodes CASSRTSGRTDTQYF.

This clone was seen only a few times. The chain joins TRBV25-1 to TRBJ1-5; 7 bases line up with TRBD1. The CDR3 contains 16 residues. With V trimmed by 4 bases and J by 2 bases, 8 bases remained unmatched. Germline lookup yields CDR1 MGHDK and CDR2 SYGVNS. In DNA form, the CDR3 reads TGTGCCAGCAGTGGGTGGGGTACAGGGGGCAATCAGCCCCAGCATTTT. It yields the protein CASSGWGTGGNQPQHF.

The chain uses TRBV7-3 and TRBJ2-5; D perhaps matches TRBD2 (6 bases). The ends were cut back, 5 bases at V and 7 bases at J, with 20 bases in the middle. This CDR3 is built from 15 residues. Germline V gene sequence: CDR1 SGHTA, CDR2 FQGTGA. This CDR3 is CASSRTGTSEGTQYF. The CDR3 DNA is TGTGCCAGCAGCCGAACCGGGACCTCGGAGGGGACCCAGTACTTC. Variable domain in full (rest from reference TRBV7-3 and TRBJ2-5): GAGVSQTPSNKVTEKGKYVELRCDPISGHTALYWYRQSLGQGPEFLIYFQGTGAADDSGLPNDRFFAVRPEGSVSTLKIQRTERGDSAVYLCASSRTGTSEGTQYFGPGTRLLVL.

This clone was seen a few times. The gene calls are TRBV7-2 and TRBJ2-5, with 8 positions matching TRBD2. The CDR3 loop spans 14 amino acids. Germline trimming cut 2 bases from V and 3 bases from J; bases unmatched to any gene: 2. Germline-derived CDR1 and CDR2 are SGHTA and FQGNSA. CDR3 sequence: CASSLRAGEETQYF. Here the CDR3 DNA reads TGTGCCAGCAGCTTACGAGCGGGAGAAGAGACCCAGTACTTC.

This sequence joins TRBV30 and TRBJ1-4; D perhaps matches TRBD1 (5 bases). The V gene lost 6 bases and the J gene lost 3 bases, with 11 bases spanning the gap. Germline V lookup: CDR1 GTSNPN, CDR2 SVGIG (reference sequence). The CDR3 contains 13 residues. The CDR3 loop is CACSRGANEKLFF. The CDR3, as DNA: TGTGCCTGTTCTCGGGGGGCTAATGAAAAACTGTTTTTT.

This clone has more than one count but fewer than ten. V is TRBV19 and J is TRBJ2-7; TRBD1 matches at 7 bases. Trimming removed 6 bases from V and 6 bases from J; junction bases left unmatched: 11. CDR1 is LNHDA and CDR2 is SQIVND in the germline V gene (reference sequence). The CDR3 consists of 14 residues. The CDR3 DNA reads TGTGCCAGTAGCCCCGGGACAGCGACCCGCGAGCAGTACTTC. It translates to CASSPGTATREQYF. The full variable domain, its missing parts supplied by reference TRBV19 and TRBJ2-7, is DGGITQSPKYLFRKEGQNVTLSCEQNLNHDAMYWYRQDPGQGLRLIYYSQIVNDFQKGDIAEGYSVSREKKESFPLTVTSAQKNPTAFYLCASSPGTATREQYFGPGTRLTVT.

This sequence joins TRBV6-1 and TRBJ2-1, with 7 bases identical to TRBD2. This CDR3 region has 14 residues. The V segment lost 0 bases and the J segment 5 bases; nucleotides outside the gene matches: 1. Germline V gene data show CDR1 as MNHNS and CDR2 as SASEGT. The CDR3: CASSEAGGNNEQFF. The CDR3 DNA reads TGTGCCAGCAGTGAAGCGGGGGGGAACAATGAGCAGTTCTTC.

This clone was observed a few times. The chain employs TRBV7-2 and TRBJ2-2; no reliable D call. V was pared by 4 bases and J by 4 bases, with 4 bases between. CDR3 length equals 12 residues. CDR1 and CDR2 (germline): SGHTA, FQGNSA. CDR3 loop: CASSSFTGELFF. The CDR3, as DNA: TGTGCCAGCAGCTCCTTCACCGGGGAGCTGTTTTTT.

The chain uses TRBV9 and TRBJ1-1; 7 nucleotides align to TRBD1. After removal of 2 bases from V and 4 bases from J, the junction contained 5 bases not matched to a gene. From germline, CDR1 is SGDLS and CDR2 YYNGEE. The CDR3 runs to 14 residues. The CDR3, as DNA: TGTGCCAGCAGCGTCACAGGGGCGAGCACTGAAGCTTTCTTT. Translation gives CASSVTGASTEAFF.

This clone was observed once. The rearrangement uses TRBV5-1 and TRBJ2-3; D not resolved. V was cut by 0 bases and J by 3 bases, with 11 bases left in between. This CDR3 has 15 amino acids. Germline CDR1 and CDR2: SGHRS and YFSETQ. The chain's CDR3 is CASSLGLLQTDTQYF. The CDR3 coding sequence is TGCGCCAGCAGCTTGGGACTGCTTCAAACAGATACGCAGTATTTT.

The chain's CDR3 is CASSGGTTYEQYF. CDR3 DNA sequence: TGTGCCAGCAGCGGAGGGACTACTTACGAGCAGTACTTC. The chain recombines TRBV7-9 with TRBJ2-7, with 7 bases matching TRBD2. Germline loops: CDR1 SEHNR, CDR2 FQNEAQ (reference sequence). The CDR3 sequence is 13 residues long. Trimming removed 5 bases from V and 4 bases from J; junction bases left unmatched: 5.

The rearrangement joins TRBV18 to TRBJ1-1; 9 positions agree with TRBD1. After removal of 4 bases from V and 0 bases from J, the junction contained 9 bases not matched to a gene. From germline, CDR1 is KGHSH and CDR2 LQKENI. The CDR3 extends over 17 amino acids. CDR3 amino acids: CASSLQGAGTVNTEAFF. CDR3 bases: TGTGCCAGCTCACTACAGGGGGCGGGGACCGTGAACACTGAAGCTTTCTTT.

This clone was counted only a few times. The J gene is TRBJ2-1, the V gene TRBV7-6, with 10 bases lining up with TRBD2. The CDR3 runs 15 residues. Looked up from germline, CDR1 is SGHVS and CDR2 is FNYEAQ. Germline trimming cut 3 bases from V and 10 bases from J; bases unmatched to any gene: 9. CDR3 residues: CASSFGLAGVGEQFF. CDR3 DNA: TGTGCCAGCAGCTTTGGGCTAGCGGGAGTCGGGGAGCAGTTCTTC.

This clone appeared a few times. This same CDR3 is encoded by further DNA sequences in the sample. This chain connects TRBV29-1 to TRBJ1-5; D is possibly TRBD1 (5 bases). V lost 6 bases and J lost 0, with 9 bases in between. The CDR3 spans 13 residues. Germline CDR1 is SQVTM and CDR2 is ANQGSEA. The CDR3 nucleotides are TGCAGCGTGGGCAGGGATAGCAATCAGCCCCAGCATTTT. Encoded protein: CSVGRDSNQPQHF. Filled out from reference TRBV29-1 and TRBJ1-5, the complete variable domain reads SAVISQKPSRDICQRGTSLTIQCQVDSQVTMMFWYRQQPGQSLTLIATANQGSEATYESGFVIDKFPISRPNLTFSTLTVSNMSPEDSSIYLCSVGRDSNQPQHFGDGTRLSIL.

This clone was counted a single time. The V call is TRBV5-1, the J call TRBJ1-2; TRBD1 matches at 8 bases. V was pared by 3 bases and J by 8 bases, with 9 bases of the junction left unmatched. The CDR3 length is 14 residues. Germline lookup yields CDR1 SGHRS and CDR2 YFSETQ. The CDR3 sequence: CASSSRTGLQGYTF. Here the CDR3 DNA reads TGCGCCAGCAGCTCCCGGACAGGGCTGCAGGGCTACACCTTC.

This clone has only a few counts. V is TRBV30 and J is TRBJ1-2, with 9 bases identical to TRBD1. In germline, CDR1 is GTSNPN, CDR2 SVGIG (reference sequence). This CDR3 is 13 amino acids long. V lost 5 bases, J lost 5 bases, and 6 bases stayed unmatched. CDR3 in amino acids: CAWDTGTGYGYTF. Written as DNA, the CDR3 is TGTGCCTGGGATACCGGGACAGGGTATGGCTACACCTTC.

The chain joins TRBV5-6 to TRBJ1-2; possible D gene TRBD1, 6 bases. Germline CDR1 reads SGHDT; CDR2 reads YYEEEE. The ends were cut back, 3 bases at V and 7 bases at J, with 16 bases in the middle. The CDR3 has 14 amino acids. The CDR3 nucleotides are TGTGCCAGCAGCTCAATACAGGGAATTCGTGGCTACACCTTC. Translation gives CASSSIQGIRGYTF.

V usage is TRBV6-6 and J usage is TRBJ1-5; 8 nucleotides line up with TRBD1. V trimming: 6 bases; J trimming: 5 bases; junction bases outside the gene matches: 9. Germline values: CDR1 MNHNY, CDR2 SVGAGI (reference sequence). The length of the CDR3 is 15 residues. For the CDR3, the DNA is TGTGCCAGCAGCGTTGACAGGGGAGTGGATCAGCCCCAGCATTTT. Translating it yields CASSVDRGVDQPQHF.

This clone has only a few counts. V and J are TRBV7-9 and TRBJ2-7, with D possibly being TRBD2 (7 bases). Germline CDR1 is SEHNR and CDR2 is FQNEAQ (reference sequence). V was clipped by 2 bases and J by 2 bases, with 10 bases between them. The CDR3 consists of 14 residues. CDR3 protein: CASSLLGGPYEQYF. As DNA, the CDR3 is TGTGCCAGCAGCTTACTGGGGGGGCCCTACGAGCAGTACTTC.

Here the CDR3 reads CASSQGQPGNIQYF. In nucleotides, the CDR3 is TGCGCCAGCAGCCAAGGACAGCCGGGAAACATTCAGTACTTC. The chain recombines TRBV4-3 with TRBJ2-4; tentative D call: TRBD1 (5 bases). Per the germline V gene, CDR1 is LGHNA and CDR2 is YSLEER. Deletions cut 1 base from V and 6 bases from J, with 10 bases between. The CDR3 is made up of 14 amino acids.

The chain has TRBV18 and TRBJ2-7; D possibly corresponds to TRBD1 (6 bases). Germline CDR1 KGHSH, CDR2 LQKENI. V shed 6 bases and J shed 0 bases, with 15 bases lying between them. The CDR3 is 15 amino acids. CDR3 sequence: CASSGSRDNSYEQYF. The CDR3 region has the DNA TGTGCCAGCTCGGGAAGCCGGGACAACTCCTACGAGCAGTACTTC.